This TCR beta chain originates from a study of blood T cell repertoires in COVID-19. V was shortened by 3 bases and J by 6 bases, with 18 bases between the two germline ends. Germline assignment: CDR1 LNHDA and CDR2 SQIVND (reference sequence). The CDR3 contains 16 residues. Sequenced by immunoSEQ multiplex PCR; TCRdb stores in-frame clones only, minus some. The sample yields fewer than 100,000 clones, 75% to 85% seen once. Sequencing was carried out using peripheral blood. This TCR was recovered from a man between 65 and 79 years old with acute or convalescent COVID-19. The chain joins TRBV19 to TRBJ1-5; a weak D match, TRBD1 (5 bases). The CDR3 DNA is TGTGCCAGTAGTATGATCGGGCAGGGTGTAAGTCAGCCCCAGCATTTT. It yields the protein CASSMIGQGVSQPQHF.